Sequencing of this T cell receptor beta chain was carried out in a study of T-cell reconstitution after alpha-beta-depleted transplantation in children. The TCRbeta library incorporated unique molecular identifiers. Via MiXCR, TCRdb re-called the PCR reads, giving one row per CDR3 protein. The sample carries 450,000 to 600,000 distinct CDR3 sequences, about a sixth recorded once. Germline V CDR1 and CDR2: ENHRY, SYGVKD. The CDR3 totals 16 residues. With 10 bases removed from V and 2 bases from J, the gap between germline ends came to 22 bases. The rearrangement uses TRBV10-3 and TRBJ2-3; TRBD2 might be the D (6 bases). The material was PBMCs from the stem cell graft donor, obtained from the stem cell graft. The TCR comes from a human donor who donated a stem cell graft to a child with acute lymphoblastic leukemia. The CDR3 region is CATSGGGRSITDTQYF. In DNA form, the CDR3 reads TGTGCCACATCCGGGGGTGGCCGGAGCATCACAGATACGCAGTATTTT.